Below are 31 T cell receptor beta chains sequenced from a single sample in a study of T-cell reconstitution after alpha-beta-depleted transplantation in children. TCRbeta library construction was performed incorporating unique molecular identifiers. TCRdb ran MiXCR on the PCR reads and lists one entry per CDR3 protein. The sample lists roughly 24,000 distinct CDR3 sequences; roughly 10% were seen once. The specimen comprised PBMCs from the stem cell graft donor, sampled from the stem cell graft. The receptors here all came from a human donor who donated a stem cell graft to a child with chronic granulomatous disease.

This clonotype was picked up many times. The CDR3 DNA sequence: TGTGCCAGTAGCCATACGGGACAGCCCTACGAGCAGTACTTC. It encodes CASSHTGQPYEQYF. The J gene is TRBJ2-7, the V gene TRBV19; TRBD1 aligns across 7 bases. The germline V gene has CDR1 LNHDA and CDR2 SQIVND (reference sequence). The V and J ends lost 6 bases and 2 bases, in that order; junction bases with no gene match: 7. The CDR3 has 14 amino acids.

The V call is TRBV3-1, the J call TRBJ2-1; 13 nucleotides match TRBD2. The germline gives CDR1 LGHDT, CDR2 YNNKEL (reference sequence). Trimming took 11 bases from V and 5 from J; bases not matched to a gene: 12. The CDR3 has 16 residues. The CDR3 DNA is TGTGCCTCCTGCCAAGATGGACTAGCGGGAGACAATGAGCAGTTCTTC. Its translation is CASCQDGLAGDNEQFF.

In its sample, this clonotype was seen many times. The chain links TRBV20-1 to TRBJ2-5; D is unresolved. Germline CDR1 reads DFQATT; CDR2 reads SNEGSKA (reference sequence). With 4 bases removed from V and 2 bases from J, the gap between germline ends came to 2 bases. The CDR3 extends over 10 amino acids. The CDR3 loop reads CSAIQETQYF. The CDR3 region has the DNA TGCAGTGCTATACAAGAGACCCAGTACTTC.

This clonotype was seen ten or more times. The chain employs TRBV27 and TRBJ1-5, with D hard to call. Trimming removed 6 bases at V and 3 bases at J, with 15 bases between. The germline CDR1 and CDR2 sequences are MNHEY and SMNVEV (reference sequence). The CDR3 contains 15 residues. Here the CDR3 reads CASRLMWADNQPQHF. The CDR3 DNA sequence: TGTGCCAGCAGATTGATGTGGGCGGACAATCAGCCCCAGCATTTT.

This clonotype has a count of ten or more. The rearrangement joins TRBV29-1 to TRBJ2-3; D gene uncertain. Trimming left V 7 bases short and J 1 base short, with 15 bases between. The germline CDR1 and CDR2 sequences are SQVTM and ANQGSEA. The CDR3 is made up of 14 amino acids. In nucleotides, the CDR3 is TGCAGCGCCTTGTTCTCGCTCCGCACAGATACGCAGTATTTT. As protein: CSALFSLRTDTQYF.

This clonotype was detected ten times or more. The chain recombines TRBV20-1 with TRBJ1-6; TRBD1 matches at 7 bases. This CDR3 comprises 16 residues. After removal of 4 bases from V and 2 bases from J, the junction contained 8 bases not matched to a gene. Germline-derived CDR1 and CDR2 are DFQATT and SNEGSKA (reference sequence). The DNA of the CDR3 is TGCAGTGCTAACACAGGGGTAACGACCTATAATTCACCCCTCCACTTT. This translates into CSANTGVTTYNSPLHF.

The chain uses TRBV6-5 and TRBJ2-1; 16 bases agree with TRBD2. The CDR3 sequence is 19 residues long. Trimming cost V 6 bases and J 3 bases; bases outside gene matches: 11. Germline V gene data show CDR1 as MNHEY and CDR2 as SVGAGI. CDR3: CASSRSGLAGGGNYNEQFF. The CDR3 coding sequence is TGTGCCAGCAGCCGATCGGGACTAGCGGGAGGGGGTAACTACAATGAGCAGTTCTTC.

This clonotype was detected many times. This chain links TRBV7-9 with TRBJ1-5; 7 positions agree with TRBD1. The CDR3 has 13 amino acids. Per germline, CDR1 SEHNR and CDR2 FQNEAQ (reference sequence). The V and J ends lost 6 bases and 4 bases, in that order; junction bases with no gene match: 3. CDR3 in amino acids: CASRMGQNQPQHF. In DNA form, the CDR3 reads TGTGCCAGCAGGATGGGACAGAATCAGCCCCAGCATTTT.

This clonotype came up many times. The rearrangement joins TRBV29-1 to TRBJ2-1, with D perhaps matching TRBD1 (6 bases). From germline, CDR1 is SQVTM and CDR2 ANQGSEA. This CDR3 spans 15 amino acids. V lost 6 bases and J lost 2, with 17 bases in between. Here the CDR3 DNA reads TGCAGCGTCCCCTGGGGGACAAGGCCCTACAATGAGCAGTTCTTC. This sequence encodes CSVPWGTRPYNEQFF.

The rearrangement joins TRBV12-3 or TRBV12-4 to TRBJ1-1, with a possible D match to TRBD1 (5 bases). V was cut by 7 bases and J by 9 bases, with 15 bases left in between. This CDR3 region has 12 residues. Here the CDR3 DNA reads TGTGCCAGCACTGGAGGGGCTGGGAAAGCTTTCTTT. It yields the protein CASTGGAGKAFF.

As for this clonotype: This may come from a read error, since a much larger clone is one base off. The chain carries TRBV4-2 and TRBJ2-1; D is perhaps TRBD1 or TRBD2 (5 bases each). V lost 4 bases to trimming and J lost 8 bases, with 15 bases between them. This CDR3 spans 14 amino acids. CDR1 LGHNA and CDR2 YNFKEQ come from the germline V gene. Written as DNA, the CDR3 is TGTGCCAGCAGCCCCGGGACCCTGCGTCATGAGCAGTTCTTC. Protein product: CASSPGTLRHEQFF.

This clonotype was seen at least ten times. The chain recombines TRBV7-6 with TRBJ1-5; D gene ambiguous. This CDR3 is 13 amino acids long. Trimming took 2 bases from V and 7 from J, leaving 9 bases between them. In germline, CDR1 is SGHVS, CDR2 FNYEAQ. The CDR3 here is CASSLNGRQPQHF. The CDR3 DNA sequence: TGTGCCAGCAGCTTAAACGGGAGGCAGCCCCAGCATTTT.

This clonotype was detected ten times or more. This chain uses TRBV20-1 with TRBJ1-1, with no clear D. Germline loops: CDR1 DFQATT, CDR2 SNEGSKA (reference sequence). The CDR3 has 13 residues. V lost 8 bases and J lost 4, with 17 bases in between. The CDR3 loop is CSCRQMGGTEAFF. The CDR3 bases are TGCAGTTGTCGCCAAATGGGTGGCACTGAAGCTTTCTTT.

This clonotype appeared many times. This chain uses TRBV9 with TRBJ2-2; 9 bases are a match to TRBD1. Germline values: CDR1 SGDLS, CDR2 YYNGEE. V lost 2 bases to trimming and J lost 1 base; unmatched junction nucleotides: 6. The CDR3 loop spans 17 amino acids. The CDR3 DNA is TGTGCCAGCAGCGTCCCACAGGGGGCGGGGAACACCGGGGAGCTGTTTTTT. The encoded protein is CASSVPQGAGNTGELFF.

This clonotype was counted ten times or more. In DNA, the CDR3 is TGTGCCAGCCAGCAGTCAGGGGTTACCCTCCGGCCCCAGCATTTT. It yields the protein CASQQSGVTLRPQHF. The chain carries TRBV19 and TRBJ1-5; D perhaps matches TRBD1 (6 bases). Between the trimmed V and J ends, which lost 9 bases and 9 bases, there was a span of 24 bases. Germline V gives CDR1 LNHDA, CDR2 SQIVND (reference sequence). This CDR3 region has 15 residues.

In its sample, this clonotype was seen many times. V and J are TRBV20-1 and TRBJ2-2; tentatively, D is TRBD1 (5 bases). Germline values: CDR1 DFQATT, CDR2 SNEGSKA (reference sequence). The CDR3 has 14 amino acids. Trimming pared 6 bases from V and 4 bases from J, leaving 15 bases between. The CDR3 is CSAIQGGSTGELFF. CDR3 in DNA: TGCAGTGCCATTCAGGGTGGCAGCACCGGGGAGCTGTTTTTT.

Comment on this clonotype: Sequence at one end of the junction differs from germline and may be a read error. The chain joins TRBV3-1 to TRBJ1-5; 7 bases match TRBD1. The CDR3 length is 16 residues. Germline values: CDR1 LGHDT, CDR2 YNNKEL (reference sequence). As DNA, the CDR3 is TGTGCCAGCAGCCATTCGTTGCGACAGGGCTATCAGCCCCAGCATTTC. Its protein is CASSHSLRQGYQPQHF.

This clonotype was observed many times. The chain uses TRBV3-1 and TRBJ2-1; 11 bases align to TRBD2. The CDR3 sequence is 18 residues long. Germline trimming cut 0 bases from V and 5 bases from J; bases unmatched to any gene: 9. In germline, CDR1 is LGHDT, CDR2 YNNKEL (reference sequence). CDR3 nucleotide sequence: TGTGCCAGCAGCCAAGAACCTAGCGGGAGGACGGACAACAATGAGCAGTTCTTC. Protein: CASSQEPSGRTDNNEQFF.

This clonotype has a count of ten or more. The chain carries TRBV12-3 or TRBV12-4 and TRBJ2-5; unclear D gene. This CDR3 region has 12 residues. V was pared by 3 bases and J by 5 bases, with 7 bases between. CDR3 nucleotides: TGTGCCAGCAGTTTCTTTGGGGAGACCCAGTACTTC. Its protein product is CASSFFGETQYF.

This clonotype was seen at least ten times. The chain carries TRBV28 and TRBJ2-7; maybe TRBD1 (6 bases). CDR3 size: 15 residues. Germline V lookup: CDR1 MDHEN, CDR2 SYDVKM. Trimming pared 2 bases from V and 2 bases from J, leaving 13 bases between. The CDR3 reads CASSLDRRRAYEQYF. The CDR3 DNA reads TGTGCCAGCAGTTTAGACAGGCGTAGAGCCTACGAGCAGTACTTC.

Many counts were recorded for this clonotype. The chain recombines TRBV28 with TRBJ2-7, with D perhaps matching TRBD2 (6 bases). CDR3 length equals 14 residues. Germline V lookup: CDR1 MDHEN, CDR2 SYDVKM. V lost 7 bases to trimming and J lost 1 base, with 14 bases between them. This CDR3 reads CASTSGGPSYEQYF. The DNA for the CDR3 is TGTGCCAGCACCAGTGGAGGGCCATCCTACGAGCAGTACTTC.

This clonotype has at least ten counts. The chain uses TRBV28 and TRBJ1-1, with D maybe TRBD1 (5 bases). Trimming took off 5 bases at V and 1 base at J, with 26 bases between the two ends. The germline gives CDR1 MDHEN, CDR2 SYDVKM. There are 19 residues in the CDR3. DNA of the CDR3: TGTGCCAGCAGTATCTTCGGGGGGAGGAAGGCTGGGGCGAACACTGAAGCTTTCTTT. It codes for CASSIFGGRKAGANTEAFF.

In its sample, this clonotype was seen many times. The rearrangement uses TRBV20-1 and TRBJ2-5; 12 nucleotides match TRBD2. CDR3 size: 15 residues. Germline CDR1 and CDR2: DFQATT and SNEGSKA (reference sequence). Trimming cost V 5 bases and J 4 bases; bases outside gene matches: 8. CDR3 bases: TGCAGTGCTCGAAATCTAGCGGGAGGGCGAGAGACCCAGTACTTC. It translates to CSARNLAGGRETQYF.

This clonotype has a count of ten or more. The chain couples TRBV29-1 to TRBJ2-1; D may match TRBD1 or TRBD2 (6 bases each). The germline V gene has CDR1 SQVTM and CDR2 ANQGSEA. V was cut by 1 base and J by 0 bases, with 13 bases left in between. This CDR3 has 16 amino acids. The CDR3 reads CSVEGVRGDSYNEQFF. DNA of the CDR3: TGCAGCGTTGAAGGGGTTAGGGGGGACTCCTACAATGAGCAGTTCTTC.

This clonotype was seen at least ten times. The genes are TRBV7-8 and TRBJ1-6, with D perhaps TRBD1 (5 bases). This CDR3 has 14 amino acids. Between the trimmed V and J ends, which lost 4 bases and 7 bases, there was a span of 11 bases. CDR1 SGHVS and CDR2 FQNEAQ come from the germline V gene. The CDR3 region is CASSSSGGNSPLHF. DNA of the CDR3: TGTGCCAGCAGCTCCAGCGGGGGGAATTCACCCCTCCACTTT.

This clonotype was counted many times. This chain joins TRBV29-1 and TRBJ2-1; no definite D call. The CDR3 covers 13 residues. Trimming took 7 bases from V and 0 from J, leaving 10 bases between them. Germline assignment: CDR1 SQVTM and CDR2 ANQGSEA. The CDR3 reads CSGARSSYNEQFF. For the CDR3, the DNA is TGCAGCGGAGCTAGGAGCTCCTACAATGAGCAGTTCTTC.

This clonotype came up many times. This chain connects TRBV5-1 to TRBJ2-3, with TRBD2 as a possible D gene (6 bases). V was pared by 4 bases and J by 4 bases, with 19 bases between. The CDR3 loop spans 16 amino acids. The germline CDR1 and CDR2 sequences are SGHRS and YFSETQ. In nucleotides, the CDR3 is TGCGCCAGCAGCCCAAGACATGGAGGGACCGCAGATACGCAGTATTTT. The encoded protein is CASSPRHGGTADTQYF. The full variable domain, rest sourced from reference TRBV5-1 and TRBJ2-3, is KAGVTQTPRYLIKTRGQQVTLSCSPISGHRSVSWYQQTPGQGLQFLFEYFSETQRNKGNFPGRFSGRQFSNSRSEMNVSTLELGDSALYLCASSPRHGGTADTQYFGPGTRLTVL.

Only a few counts were recorded for this clonotype. The CDR3 DNA reads as TGTGCCAGCAGTTTATCGGGGGACGGCTCCTACGAGCAGTACTTC. It is translated as CASSLSGDGSYEQYF. The chain is built from TRBV27 and TRBJ2-7; D might be TRBD1 or TRBD2, each matching 5 bases. Trimming took off 0 bases at V and 0 bases at J, with 9 bases between the two ends. In germline, CDR1 is MNHEY, CDR2 SMNVEV (reference sequence). The CDR3 spans 15 residues.

V and J are TRBV7-9 and TRBJ1-5; tentatively, D is TRBD1 (6 bases). Germline V lookup: CDR1 SEHNR, CDR2 FQNEAQ (reference sequence). The V end was cut by 1 base, the J end by 0 bases, with 13 bases between. The CDR3 is 17 residues long. The CDR3 loop is CASSLVGGPFSNQPQHF. DNA for the CDR3: TGTGCCAGCAGCTTAGTCGGGGGCCCCTTTAGCAATCAGCCCCAGCATTTT.

The genes are TRBV21-1 and TRBJ2-7; TRBD1, the table's D call, lacks a check against the DNA. TRBV21-1 is tagged as a pseudogene. This CDR3 region has 19 residues. Here the CDR3 reads CASSILEVRPITPGYEQYF. The CDR3 coding sequence is TGTGCCAGCAGCATACTAGAGGTTAGGCCTATAACCCCGGGTTACGAGCAGTACTTC.

There are many counts of this clonotype. The chain carries TRBV5-1 and TRBJ2-3; 12 bases are shared with TRBD2. V shed 3 bases and J 0 bases; nucleotides not matched to a gene: 2. Germline CDR1 and CDR2: SGHRS and YFSETQ. This CDR3 comprises 16 residues. The CDR3 protein is CASSSGLAGSTDTQYF. Here the CDR3 DNA reads TGCGCCAGCAGCTCCGGACTAGCGGGAAGCACAGATACGCAGTATTTT. Drawing the rest from reference TRBV5-1 and TRBJ2-3, the complete variable domain is KAGVTQTPRYLIKTRGQQVTLSCSPISGHRSVSWYQQTPGQGLQFLFEYFSETQRNKGNFPGRFSGRQFSNSRSEMNVSTLELGDSALYLCASSSGLAGSTDTQYFGPGTRLTVL.